The T cell receptor beta chain described here comes from a study of T cell repertoires in ileal Crohn's disease. Looking at the study overall: Median disease duration was 7.9 years; roughly 40% smoked at surgery. About half received postoperative treatment, 10 to 11 with thiopurines and under 20 anti-TNF. General observations from the study: Clonal expansions were more frequent in active smokers than non-smokers at surgery. Sorted CD8 T cells held more high-frequency clones than CD4.

Of note for this clone: Its antigen is undetermined.

Time point of the sample: inflamed ileum from the surgical specimen. Sequencing was performed with immunoSEQ multiplex PCR; in TCRdb, only in-frame clones are kept and a portion is missing. The top ten hold roughly 13% of the sample, which has roughly 13,000 clones, around 85% seen once. V shed 1 base and J 4 bases; nucleotides not matched to a gene: 8. The CDR3 has 17 residues. Germline values: CDR1 SEHNR, CDR2 FQNEAQ (reference sequence). The receptor comes from an adult with Crohn's disease. The J gene is TRBJ1-5, the V gene TRBV7-9; 9 bases align to TRBD1. The specimen sequenced was ileal tissue. The CDR3 here is CASSLGLGTGTNQPQHF. For the CDR3, the DNA is TGTGCCAGCAGCTTAGGGCTTGGGACAGGGACAAATCAGCCCCAGCATTTT.